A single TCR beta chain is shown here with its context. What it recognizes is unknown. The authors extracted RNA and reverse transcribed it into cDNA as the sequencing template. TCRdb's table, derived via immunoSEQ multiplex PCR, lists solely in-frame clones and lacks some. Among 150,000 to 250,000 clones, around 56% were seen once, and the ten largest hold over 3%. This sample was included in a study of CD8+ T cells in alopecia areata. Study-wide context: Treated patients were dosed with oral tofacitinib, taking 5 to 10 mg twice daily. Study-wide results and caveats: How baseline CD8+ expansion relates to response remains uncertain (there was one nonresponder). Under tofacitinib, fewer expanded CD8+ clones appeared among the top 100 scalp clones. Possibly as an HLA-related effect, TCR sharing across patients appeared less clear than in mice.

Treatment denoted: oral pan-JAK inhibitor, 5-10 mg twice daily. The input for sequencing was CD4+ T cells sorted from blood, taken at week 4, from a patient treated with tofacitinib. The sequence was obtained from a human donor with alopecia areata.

The DNA of the CDR3 is TGCAGCGCAGCCCGGTGGGAGGAGATTGGGCAGTATTTT. This codes for CSAARWEEIGQYF. The chain combines TRBV29-1 with TRBJ2-3; a weak D match, TRBD2 (6 bases). The germline V and J ends were trimmed by 7 bases and 11 bases, with 22 bases remaining between them. The CDR3 contains 13 residues. CDR1 is SQVTM, CDR2 ANQGSEA, per germline.